A selection of T cell receptor beta chains follows, all from one sample in a study of control samples from healthy donors and cancer patients. TCRdb's table, derived via immunoSEQ multiplex PCR, lists solely in-frame clones and lacks some. The sample records fewer than 95,000 clones, 86% being singletons. Specimen: blood. All receptors derive from a young man in good health. CDR3s include the opening cysteine and the closing phenylalanine or tryptophan. A D gene is named only where the DNA matches it firmly. Not all rows give a size; the values are once, few, many and, for expanded clones, a class.

v_call	j_call	d_call	clone_size	cdr3_nt	cdr3_aa
TRBV24-1	TRBJ2-3	-	-	TGTGCCTCACAGGGTGGGGGTACGCAGTATTTT	CASQGGGTQYF
TRBV6-5	TRBJ2-2	-	-	TGTGCCAGCAGTTATAATAGTCACACCGGGGAGCTGTTTTTT	CASSYNSHTGELFF
TRBV19	TRBJ2-3	-	-	TGTGCCAGTAGTGCACCCGGCCAGGATGGCACAGATACGCAGTATTTT	CASSAPGQDGTDTQYF
TRBV19	TRBJ2-7	TRBD1	-	TGTGCCAGTAGTCCACAGGGGTACTCCTACGAGCAGTACTTC	CASSPQGYSYEQYF
TRBV7-3	TRBJ1-6	-	once	TGTGCCAGCAGCTTCCAGAAACAGGGAACGTGGGATTCACCCCTCCACTTT	CASSFQKQGTWDSPLHF
TRBV28	TRBJ1-2	TRBD1	-	TGTGCCAGCAGTTTAGGGGGACAGGGGGCGGGGGGCTACACCTTC	CASSLGGQGAGGYTF
TRBV7-6	TRBJ2-5	-	-	TGTGCCAGCAGCGAACCGCAAGAGACCCAGTACTTC	CASSEPQETQYF
TRBV4-1	TRBJ2-5	TRBD2	-	TGCGCCAGCAGCCAAGGCAGTGCGGGGGGGACAAGAGAGACCCAGTACTTC	CASSQGSAGGTRETQYF
TRBV5-1	TRBJ2-2	-	once	TGCGCCAGCAGCTTTGCGCTAGGGGTGCCCGGGGAGCTGTTTTTT	CASSFALGVPGELFF
TRBV10-2	TRBJ2-1	-	-	TGCGCCAGCAGTGGAGGGACCGACCCCCACAATGAGCAGTTCTTC	CASSGGTDPHNEQFF
TRBV9	TRBJ1-5	-	-	TGTGCCAGCAATGAAAGAGGGGGGAGCCAGCCCCAGCATTTT	CASNERGGSQPQHF
TRBV28	TRBJ2-5	-	-	TGTGCCAGCAGCAGTAACAGGTTAGGGACCCAGTACTTC	CASSSNRLGTQYF
TRBV30	TRBJ2-1	-	-	TGTGCCTGGAGAGTGGGTATAGACTACAATGAGCAGTTCTTC	CAWRVGIDYNEQFF
TRBV7-2	TRBJ2-5	-	once	TGTGCCAGCAGCTTAGCACCCCGAGAGACCCAGTACTTC	CASSLAPRETQYF
TRBV28	TRBJ1-2	TRBD1	-	TGTGCCAGCAGTGGACCGGGACAGGCTAACTATGGCTACACCTTC	CASSGPGQANYGYTF
TRBV24-1	TRBJ2-4	-	-	TGTGCCACCAGTGATTTGCTGACTGGCCTTCAGTACTTC	CATSDLLTGLQYF
TRBV27	TRBJ1-1	-	-	TGTGCCAGCAGTGAGGGACCTTTCACTGAAGCTTTCTTT	CASSEGPFTEAFF
TRBV7-9	TRBJ2-5	TRBD1	-	TGTGCCAGCAGCCCTCCCCGAGACAGGGGAATGGAGACCCAGTACTTC	CASSPPRDRGMETQYF
TRBV5-1	TRBJ2-2	-	-	TGCGCCAGCAGCGGGACACCAAAGAACACCGGGGAGCTGTTTTTT	CASSGTPKNTGELFF
TRBV10-3	TRBJ1-5	TRBD1	-	TGTGCCATCAGTGAGGACAGGGAGGGCAATCAGCCCCAGCATTTT	CAISEDREGNQPQHF
TRBV5-5	TRBJ2-1	TRBD2	-	TGTGCCAGCAGCTTGTGGGGGGGATTCTCGAATGAGCAGTTCTTC	CASSLWGGFSNEQFF
TRBV10-3	TRBJ1-5	-	-	TGTGCCATCAGTGAGTCGGGGAACAATCAGCCCCAGCATTTT	CAISESGNNQPQHF